Following are 29 T cell receptor beta chains from one sample sequenced in a study of shared clonotypes between healthy human individuals. Naive CD8 isolation took CD45RO-negative cells positively selected for CCR7 and excluded terminally differentiated effector memory CD45RA+ cells. The method was immunoSEQ multiplex PCR; TCRdb's version includes in-frame clones alone and lacks a portion of them. This table has roughly 600,000 clones, 98% appearing once. Sequenced: naive CD8+ T cells sorted from blood. These receptors came from a man aged 25 to 40 in good health.

CDR3 amino acids: CASSQEFLSGGTSYEQYF. The CDR3 bases are TGCGCCAGCAGCCAAGAATTTCTTTCGGGAGGGACCTCCTACGAGCAGTACTTC. This chain connects TRBV4-1 to TRBJ2-7, with 8 nucleotides matching TRBD2. Germline V lookup: CDR1 MGHRA, CDR2 YSYEKL. J was trimmed by 0 bases and V by 0 bases; bases with no gene match: 10. This CDR3 has 18 residues.

The rearrangement links TRBV6-5 to TRBJ1-1, with a weak D call TRBD1 (6 bases). V was pared by 6 bases and J by 4 bases, with 15 bases between. The CDR3 covers 14 residues. Germline CDR1 and CDR2: MNHEY and SVGAGI. This CDR3 reads CASSPGRGSTEAFF. CDR3 in DNA: TGTGCCAGCAGCCCGGGCAGGGGAAGCACTGAAGCTTTCTTT.

The chain links TRBV29-1 to TRBJ1-1, with 8 positions matching TRBD1. Germline V CDR1 and CDR2: SQVTM, ANQGSEA. This CDR3 spans 12 amino acids. V shed 7 bases, J shed 8 bases, and the junction held 9 bases outside the gene matches. The CDR3 reads CSAAGNRGEAFF. DNA for the CDR3: TGCAGCGCCGCTGGGAACAGGGGGGAAGCTTTCTTT.

This clone turned up a few times. V gene TRBV4-1 combines with J gene TRBJ2-7; no clear D gene. V lost 0 bases and J 1 base, leaving 7 bases between the germline ends. Germline CDR1 is MGHRA and CDR2 is YSYEKL. CDR3 length: 14 amino acids. The CDR3: CASSQDKWSYEQYF. In DNA form, the CDR3 reads TGCGCCAGCAGCCAAGATAAGTGGTCCTACGAGCAGTACTTC.

This chain links TRBV29-1 with TRBJ2-5; D gene uncertain. V was trimmed by 4 bases and J by 4 bases, leaving 10 bases between them. Germline V gives CDR1 SQVTM, CDR2 ANQGSEA. The CDR3 is 12 residues long. The CDR3 coding sequence is TGCAGCGTTGCCGCAGGTACAGAGACCCAGTACTTC. Translating it yields CSVAAGTETQYF.

The J gene is TRBJ1-2, the V gene TRBV27; D unresolved. The V and J ends lost 0 bases and 2 bases respectively, with 7 bases between them. CDR3 length: 14 amino acids. Germline V CDR1 and CDR2: MNHEY, SMNVEV (reference sequence). The CDR3 region is CASSLSIGNYGYTF. The DNA for the CDR3 is TGTGCCAGCAGTTTATCGATAGGGAACTATGGCTACACCTTC.

The chain couples TRBV28 to TRBJ2-2; D ambiguous. From germline, CDR1 is MDHEN and CDR2 SYDVKM. V lost 6 bases to trimming and J lost 5 bases, with 4 bases between them. CDR3 length: 11 amino acids. The chain's CDR3 is CASSWTGELFF. CDR3 sequence (DNA): TGTGCCAGCAGCTGGACCGGGGAGCTGTTTTTT.

A remark on this clone: The same CDR3 also results from other DNA sequences found in this sample. This rearrangement joins TRBV11-2 to TRBJ2-7; weak D call: TRBD1 (5 bases). Germline V gives CDR1 SGHAT, CDR2 FQNNGV. Trimming left V 6 bases short and J 2 bases short, with 8 bases between. The CDR3 is 12 residues long. In nucleotides, the CDR3 is TGTGCCAGCAGTTGGGGCCCCTACGAGCAGTACTTC. Protein: CASSWGPYEQYF. Complete variable domain (other parts from reference TRBV11-2 and TRBJ2-7): EAGVAQSPRYKIIEKRQSVAFWCNPISGHATLYWYQQILGQGPKLLIQFQNNGVVDDSQLPKDRFSAERLKGVDSTLKIQPAKLEDSAVYLCASSWGPYEQYFGPGTRLTVT.

This chain uses TRBV11-2 with TRBJ2-7, with D uncertain. Germline CDR1 SGHAT, CDR2 FQNNGV. The CDR3 has 14 residues. Trimming took 8 bases from V and 4 from J, leaving 18 bases between them. CDR3 in DNA: TGTGCCAGCCGTAGTTATGGGGTGCGTTACGAGCAGTACTTC. This codes for CASRSYGVRYEQYF.

This chain links TRBV7-8 with TRBJ2-7; 12 bases line up with TRBD1. With V trimmed by 1 base and J by 5 bases, 6 bases remained unmatched. The CDR3 runs 16 residues. In germline, CDR1 is SGHVS, CDR2 FQNEAQ. DNA for the CDR3: TGTGCCAGCAGCTTAGGTACCGGGACAGGGGGCCACGAGCAGTACTTC. Encoded protein: CASSLGTGTGGHEQYF.

This rearrangement joins TRBV6-1 to TRBJ2-7; D uncertain. Germline loops: CDR1 MNHNS, CDR2 SASEGT. Deletions cut 2 bases from V and 0 bases from J, with 14 bases between. The CDR3 is 16 residues long. This CDR3 is CASSELARPLSYEQYF. CDR3 nucleotide sequence: TGTGCCAGCAGTGAATTGGCCAGACCACTCTCCTACGAGCAGTACTTC.

This chain connects TRBV29-1 to TRBJ1-1; 7 nucleotides align to TRBD1. From germline, CDR1 is SQVTM and CDR2 ANQGSEA. Trimming removed 4 bases from V and 6 bases from J; junction bases left unmatched: 11. The CDR3 extends over 14 amino acids. CDR3 region: CSVVPQNRGAEAFF. The DNA of the CDR3 is TGCAGCGTTGTCCCGCAAAACAGGGGCGCTGAAGCTTTCTTT.

The CDR3 DNA sequence: TGTGCCAGCAGCGTCGGGACCCACCCTACAGATACGCAGTATTTT. Residues: CASSVGTHPTDTQYF. The J gene is TRBJ2-3, the V gene TRBV9, with D perhaps TRBD1 or TRBD2 (5 bases each). Germline V gene sequence: CDR1 SGDLS, CDR2 YYNGEE. V lost 2 bases and J 3 bases, leaving 13 bases between the germline ends. CDR3 length: 15 residues.

Of note for this clone: The same CDR3 can be traced to other DNA sequences in this sample. This chain uses TRBV27 with TRBJ2-7; D perhaps matches TRBD2 (6 bases). Germline V gene sequence: CDR1 MNHEY, CDR2 SMNVEV (reference sequence). CDR3 size: 13 residues. V was trimmed by 2 bases and J by 3 bases, leaving 8 bases between them. CDR3 sequence: CASSLGTLYEQYF. The CDR3 nucleotides are TGTGCCAGCAGTTTAGGGACTCTCTACGAGCAGTACTTC.

The chain employs TRBV7-9 and TRBJ2-7; TRBD1 might be the D (6 bases). This CDR3 has 14 residues. V was clipped by 4 bases and J by 6 bases, with 16 bases between them. Germline V gene lookup returns CDR1 SEHNR and CDR2 FQNEAQ (reference sequence). The CDR3 nucleotides are TGTGCCAGCAGCTCCCCTAGAGAACAGGGCGAGCAGTACTTC. Its translation: CASSSPREQGEQYF. The full variable domain, with the rest looked up from reference TRBV7-9 and TRBJ2-7, is DTGVSQNPRHKITKRGQNVTFRCDPISEHNRLYWYRQTLGQGPEFLTYFQNEAQLEKSRLLSDRFSAERPKGSFSTLEIQRTEQGDSAMYLCASSSPREQGEQYFGPGTRLTVT.

This clone was detected once. The genes are TRBV4-1 and TRBJ2-1; no clear D gene. The V gene lost 3 bases and the J gene lost 4 bases, with 16 bases spanning the gap. CDR1 and CDR2 from the germline V gene are MGHRA and YSYEKL. The CDR3 length is 16 residues. The CDR3 sequence is CASSQLQVANYNEQFF. In nucleotides, the CDR3 is TGCGCCAGCAGCCAGCTCCAAGTGGCAAATTACAATGAGCAGTTCTTC.

J is TRBJ2-5 and V is TRBV2; 7 nucleotides line up with TRBD2. Germline V CDR1 and CDR2: SNHLY, FYNNEI. V shed 8 bases and J 2 bases; nucleotides not matched to a gene: 11. This CDR3 is built from 15 residues. The CDR3 DNA reads TGTGCCAGCCCCAGTGCGGGGGTCTCACAAGAGACCCAGTACTTC. Its protein product is CASPSAGVSQETQYF.

The chain has TRBV7-9 and TRBJ2-7; D is perhaps TRBD1 (5 bases). Germline CDR1 reads SEHNR; CDR2 reads FQNEAQ (reference sequence). V was clipped by 7 bases and J by 1 base, with 14 bases between them. The length of the CDR3 is 14 residues. The CDR3 DNA follows: TGTGCCAGCAAATTAAGCAGGGAATCCTACGAGCAGTACTTC. It yields the protein CASKLSRESYEQYF.

The chain uses TRBV4-2 and TRBJ2-7, with 9 bases lining up with TRBD1. After removal of 0 bases from V and 4 bases from J, the junction contained 13 bases not matched to a gene. Germline V gives CDR1 LGHNA, CDR2 YNFKEQ. The CDR3 sequence is 18 residues long. CDR3 protein: CASSQERGWGGTGYEQYF. The CDR3 nucleotides read TGTGCCAGCAGCCAAGAGAGGGGATGGGGCGGGACAGGGTACGAGCAGTACTTC.

This chain uses TRBV27 with TRBJ1-5, with D possibly TRBD1 on 5 matching bases. V dropped 5 bases and J dropped 1 base, with 6 bases sitting between them. Germline lookup yields CDR1 MNHEY and CDR2 SMNVEV (reference sequence). This CDR3 contains 13 residues. The CDR3 loop is CASSRQSNQPQHF. CDR3 DNA sequence: TGTGCCAGCAGTAGACAGAGCAATCAGCCCCAGCATTTT.

V is TRBV5-1 and J is TRBJ1-1; 9 bases line up with TRBD1. The J segment lost 3 bases and the V segment lost 0 bases, leaving 9 bases of the junction unmatched. The CDR3 has 17 amino acids. Germline CDR1 and CDR2: SGHRS and YFSETQ. In DNA, the CDR3 is TGCGCCAGCAGCTTGGACAGGGGGCTATTACTGGACACTGAAGCTTTCTTT. Residues: CASSLDRGLLLDTEAFF.

The rearrangement uses TRBV5-1 and TRBJ2-2, with no clear D. Per the germline V gene, CDR1 is SGHRS and CDR2 is YFSETQ. Between the trimmed V and J ends, which lost 0 bases and 6 bases, there was a span of 6 bases. This CDR3 is 13 amino acids long. CDR3: CASSLVVAGELFF. CDR3 DNA: TGCGCCAGCAGCTTGGTGGTGGCCGGGGAGCTGTTTTTT.

V gene TRBV11-2 combines with J gene TRBJ2-7; TRBD2 aligns across 13 bases. V was pared by 5 bases and J by 7 bases, with 5 bases of the junction left unmatched. CDR1 is SGHAT, CDR2 FQNNGV, per germline. The CDR3 is made up of 14 amino acids. Here the CDR3 DNA reads TGTGCCAGCAGCCGGCCGACTAGCGGGAGGGAGCAGTACTTC. It codes for CASSRPTSGREQYF.

In nucleotides, the CDR3 is TGTGCCAGCAGCTTGTACCTAGCGGGGACCACCGGGGAGCTGTTTTTT. Protein: CASSLYLAGTTGELFF. The chain is built from TRBV5-4 and TRBJ2-2; 9 bases line up with TRBD2. The CDR3 sequence is 16 residues long. Germline CDR1 and CDR2: SGHNT and YYREEE (reference sequence). The ends lost 1 base at V and 4 bases at J; junction bases unmatched: 5.

J is TRBJ1-2 and V is TRBV6-6; possibly TRBD1 for D (6 bases). This CDR3 is built from 14 residues. Germline lookup yields CDR1 MNHNY and CDR2 SVGAGI (reference sequence). Between the trimmed V and J ends, which lost 6 bases and 5 bases, there was a span of 16 bases. DNA of the CDR3: TGTGCCAGCAGGATTAAACAGGGACCATATGGCTACACCTTC. This sequence encodes CASRIKQGPYGYTF.

Here the CDR3 DNA reads TGTGCCAGCAGTTTACAACTGAACACTGAAGCTTTCTTT. It yields the protein CASSLQLNTEAFF. The V and J genes are TRBV27 and TRBJ1-1; D is unclear. The CDR3 is 13 amino acids. Per germline, CDR1 MNHEY and CDR2 SMNVEV (reference sequence). V lost 2 bases to trimming and J lost 0 bases, with 4 bases between them.

The chain joins TRBV10-2 to TRBJ2-6; tentatively, D is TRBD1 (5 bases). The CDR3 covers 11 residues. CDR1 and CDR2 from the germline V gene are WSHSY and SAAADI. The CDR3 reads CALRAPDVLTF. CDR3 sequence (DNA): TGCGCTCTCAGGGCACCCGACGTCCTGACTTTC.

The gene calls are TRBV9 and TRBJ2-1, with 12 bases fitting TRBD2. V trimming: 1 base; J trimming: 6 bases; junction bases outside the gene matches: 5. The germline V gene has CDR1 SGDLS and CDR2 YYNGEE. The CDR3 extends over 16 amino acids. As DNA, the CDR3 is TGTGCCAGCAGCGTACGACTAGCGGGGGCCCTCAATGAGCAGTTCTTC. Its translation: CASSVRLAGALNEQFF. The full variable domain, with the rest looked up from reference TRBV9 and TRBJ2-1, is DSGVTQTPKHLITATGQRVTLRCSPRSGDLSVYWYQQSLDQGLQFLIQYYNGEERAKGNILERFSAQQFPDLHSELNLSSLELGDSALYFCASSVRLAGALNEQFFGPGTRLTVL.

This sequence joins TRBV7-9 and TRBJ2-5; maybe TRBD1 (6 bases). This CDR3 spans 15 amino acids. Trimming shortened V by 5 bases and J by 5 bases, and 18 bases separated the two germline ends. Germline CDR1 SEHNR, CDR2 FQNEAQ (reference sequence). CDR3 loop: CASSLIQGMVETQYF. In DNA form, the CDR3 reads TGTGCCAGCAGCCTTATACAGGGTATGGTGGAGACCCAGTACTTC.